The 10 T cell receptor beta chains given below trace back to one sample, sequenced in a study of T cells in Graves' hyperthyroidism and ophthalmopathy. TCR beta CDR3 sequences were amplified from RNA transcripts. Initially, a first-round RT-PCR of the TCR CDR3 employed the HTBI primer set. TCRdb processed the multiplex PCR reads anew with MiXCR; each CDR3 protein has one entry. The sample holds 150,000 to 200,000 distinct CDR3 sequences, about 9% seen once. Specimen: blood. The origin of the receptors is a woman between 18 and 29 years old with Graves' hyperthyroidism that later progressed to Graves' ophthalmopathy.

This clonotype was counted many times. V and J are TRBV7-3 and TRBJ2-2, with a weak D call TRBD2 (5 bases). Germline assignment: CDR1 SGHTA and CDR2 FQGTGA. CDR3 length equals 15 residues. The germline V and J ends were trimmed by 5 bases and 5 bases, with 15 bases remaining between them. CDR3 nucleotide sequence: TGTGCCAGCAGCCCCCGGGATCAAAGTACCGGGGAGCTGTTTTTT. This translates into CASSPRDQSTGELFF.

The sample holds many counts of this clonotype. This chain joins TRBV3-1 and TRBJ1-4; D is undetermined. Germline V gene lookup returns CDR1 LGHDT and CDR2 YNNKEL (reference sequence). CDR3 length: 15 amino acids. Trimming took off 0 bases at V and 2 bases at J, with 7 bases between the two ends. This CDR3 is CASSQDGMTNEKLFF. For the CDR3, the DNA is TGTGCCAGCAGCCAAGACGGGATGACTAATGAAAAACTGTTTTTT.

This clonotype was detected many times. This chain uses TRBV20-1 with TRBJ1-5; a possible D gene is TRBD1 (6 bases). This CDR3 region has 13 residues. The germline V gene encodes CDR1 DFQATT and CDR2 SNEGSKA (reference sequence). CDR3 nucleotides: TGCGGTGGCAGGGGAGATAGCAATCAGCCCCAGCATTTT. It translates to CGGRGDSNQPQHF.

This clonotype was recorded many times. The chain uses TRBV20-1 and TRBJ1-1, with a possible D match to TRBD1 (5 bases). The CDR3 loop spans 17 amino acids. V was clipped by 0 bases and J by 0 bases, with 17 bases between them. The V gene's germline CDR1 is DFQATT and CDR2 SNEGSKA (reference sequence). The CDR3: CSARDLGGAGMNTEAFF. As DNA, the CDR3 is TGCAGTGCTAGAGATCTTGGAGGGGCAGGGATGAACACTGAAGCTTTCTTT.

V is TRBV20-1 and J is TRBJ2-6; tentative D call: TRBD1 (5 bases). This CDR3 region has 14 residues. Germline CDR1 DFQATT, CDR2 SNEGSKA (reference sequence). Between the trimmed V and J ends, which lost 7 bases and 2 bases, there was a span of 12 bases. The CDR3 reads CSVIQGPGANVLTF. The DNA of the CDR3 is TGCAGTGTAATCCAGGGTCCTGGGGCCAACGTCCTGACTTTC.

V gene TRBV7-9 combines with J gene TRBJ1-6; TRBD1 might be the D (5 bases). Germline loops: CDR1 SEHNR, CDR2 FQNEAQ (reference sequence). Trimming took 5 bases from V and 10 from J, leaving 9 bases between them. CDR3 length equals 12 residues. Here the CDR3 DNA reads TGTGCCAGCAGCGCACGGGGGTCACCCCTCCACTTT. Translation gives CASSARGSPLHF.

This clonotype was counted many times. CDR3 nucleotide sequence: TGTGCCAGCAGTGATCACGGCAGCCTGAACACTGAAGCTTTCTTT. Translation: CASSDHGSLNTEAFF. The chain joins TRBV2 to TRBJ1-1; D is undetermined. The germline V gene has CDR1 SNHLY and CDR2 FYNNEI. Trimming left V 3 bases short and J 0 bases short, with 11 bases between. The CDR3 consists of 15 residues.

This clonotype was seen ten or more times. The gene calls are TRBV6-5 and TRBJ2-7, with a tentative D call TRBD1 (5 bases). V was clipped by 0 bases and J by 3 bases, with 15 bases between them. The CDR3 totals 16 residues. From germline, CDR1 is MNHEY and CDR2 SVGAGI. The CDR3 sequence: CASSYSGDRIVYEQYF. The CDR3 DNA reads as TGTGCCAGCAGTTACTCAGGTGACAGAATTGTCTACGAGCAGTACTTC.

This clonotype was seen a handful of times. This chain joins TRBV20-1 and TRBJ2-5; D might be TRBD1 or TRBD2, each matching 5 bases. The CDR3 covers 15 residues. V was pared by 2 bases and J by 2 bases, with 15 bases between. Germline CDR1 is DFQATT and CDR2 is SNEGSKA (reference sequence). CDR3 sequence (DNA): TGCAGTGCTAGACCCCTCGCCGGGGCGCAAGAGACCCAGTACTTC. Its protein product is CSARPLAGAQETQYF.

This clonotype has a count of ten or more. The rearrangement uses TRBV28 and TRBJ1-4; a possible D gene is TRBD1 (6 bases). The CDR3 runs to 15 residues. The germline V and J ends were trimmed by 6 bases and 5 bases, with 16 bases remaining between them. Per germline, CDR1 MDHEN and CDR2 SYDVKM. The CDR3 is CASSFWGQWNEKLFF. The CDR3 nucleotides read TGTGCCAGCAGCTTCTGGGGACAATGGAATGAAAAACTGTTTTTT.